Listed below are T cell receptor beta chains from one sample, sequenced in a study of a mutant IDH1 vaccine in newly diagnosed glioma. Repertoires were generated with immunoSEQ multiplex PCR, while TCRdb's copy carries only in-frame clones and drops some. The table lists 30,000 to 40,000 clones, roughly four fifths of them singletons. For these TCRs, the target antigens are not known. The sequences come from PBMCs, collected from a glioma patient whose treatment included an IDH1 peptide vaccine. The receptors come from a woman between 18 and 29 years old with glioma. Each CDR3 is given with its conserved first and last residue. D genes are given only for firm matches.

d_gene,v_gene,CDR3aa
TRBD2,TRBV7-9,CASSPQLAGHYEQYF
-,TRBV15,CATSREQLKDEQYF
-,TRBV5-1,CASSSPAEQFF
-,TRBV7-8,CASSLDIGRTEAFF
TRBD1,TRBV11-2,CASSQAQGAREQFF
-,TRBV28,CASSTSLGSNQPQHF
-,TRBV5-1,CASSSGGGADTQYF
TRBD1,TRBV19,CASTLSGGTEAFF
-,TRBV5-3,CARSFDGIEHNEQFF
-,TRBV10-3,CAIRIGTGPSSSYNEQFF
-,TRBV11-3,CASSFLPTAMNTEAFF
-,TRBV27,CASSLVGGTGELFF
-,TRBV11-2,CASSLGRNEQFF
-,TRBV4-3,CASSRGSSYEQYF
-,TRBV4-1,CASSPPPSAGGEQYF
TRBD1,TRBV28,CASSPSRGLGAGELFF
TRBD1,TRBV5-1,CASSGAGTGGKYEQYF
TRBD2,TRBV15,CATSRASGTSSYEQYF
TRBD2,TRBV28,CASSFRLAGFTDTQYF
-,TRBV6-5,CASSYSMLQPQHF
TRBD1,TRBV7-9,CASIRTQGQGPPNYGYTF
-,TRBV6-1,CASSGQYNEQFF
TRBD2,TRBV18,CASSPSPGLAATDTQYF
TRBD1,TRBV30,CAWTPLGQGSYTF
TRBD2,TRBV11-2,CASSSNPGLASEQFF
-,TRBV29-1,CSVSVDSSNQPQHF
-,TRBV6-5,CASSRSTAENEKLFF
-,TRBV7-6,CASSGQGDEQYF
TRBD1,TRBV19,CASSRDRGNQPQHF
-,TRBV7-8,CASSLPGRDSSSYEQYF
-,TRBV6-5,CASSYSSASNQPQHF
TRBD1,TRBV2,CASSGDRGYTF
TRBD2,TRBV5-1,CASSKGLAGAGDTQYF
TRBD2,TRBV5-1,CASSSTSAYNEQFF
TRBD1,TRBV18,CASSSRRGQGAPGANVLTF
-,TRBV25-1,CASRGSTYEQYF
-,TRBV15,CATSRDRGGTGFPYNEQFF
TRBD2,TRBV29-1,CSVEVAYGGGETQYF
TRBD2,TRBV18,CASSPQTSGSTDTQYF
-,TRBV5-1,CASSLKPGEVGNTIYF
TRBD1,TRBV19,CASRPGQGSYEQYF
TRBD1,TRBV27,CASSPWGGQGENEQFF
-,TRBV5-1,CASSLNRNGYTF
TRBD2,TRBV7-9,CASRLGTITSTDTQYF
-,TRBV25-1,CASRGGTEAFF
-,TRBV10-3,CAISESGLNTEAFF
-,TRBV4-3,CASSQDNQPSYEQYF
-,TRBV6-4,CASSDSGTGELFF
-,TRBV19,CASSRGEGPNHYGYTF
TRBD1,TRBV30,CAGGGQGAVRGYTF
TRBD1,TRBV27,CASRTGSDGYTF
TRBD2,TRBV6-9,CASRPLVGSGQTYEQYF
-,TRBV11-2,CASSLELGNSYEQYF
-,TRBV6-5,CASRRGATNEKLFF
TRBD1,TRBV5-1,CASSSEGQSYYGYTF
-,TRBV18,CASSPGVYEQYF
TRBD1,TRBV2,CASRSPGQGSHNEQFF
-,TRBV7-2,CASSLGARRGYTGELFF
TRBD1,TRBV2,CASSERGQNMNTEAFF